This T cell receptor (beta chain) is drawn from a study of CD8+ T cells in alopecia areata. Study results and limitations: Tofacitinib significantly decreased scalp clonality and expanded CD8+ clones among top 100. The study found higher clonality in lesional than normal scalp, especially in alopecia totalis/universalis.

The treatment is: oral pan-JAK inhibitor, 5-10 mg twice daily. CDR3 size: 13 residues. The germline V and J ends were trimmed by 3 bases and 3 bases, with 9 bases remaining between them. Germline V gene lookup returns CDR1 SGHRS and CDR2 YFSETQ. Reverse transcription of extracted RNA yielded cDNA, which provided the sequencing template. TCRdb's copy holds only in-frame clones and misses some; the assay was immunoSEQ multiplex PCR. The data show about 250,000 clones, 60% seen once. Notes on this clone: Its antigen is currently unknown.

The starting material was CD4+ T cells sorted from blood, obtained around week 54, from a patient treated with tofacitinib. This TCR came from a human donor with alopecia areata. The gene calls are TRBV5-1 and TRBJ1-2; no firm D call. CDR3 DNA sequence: TGCGCCAGCAGCTCAGCGGTAGACTATGGCTACACCTTC. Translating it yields CASSSAVDYGYTF.